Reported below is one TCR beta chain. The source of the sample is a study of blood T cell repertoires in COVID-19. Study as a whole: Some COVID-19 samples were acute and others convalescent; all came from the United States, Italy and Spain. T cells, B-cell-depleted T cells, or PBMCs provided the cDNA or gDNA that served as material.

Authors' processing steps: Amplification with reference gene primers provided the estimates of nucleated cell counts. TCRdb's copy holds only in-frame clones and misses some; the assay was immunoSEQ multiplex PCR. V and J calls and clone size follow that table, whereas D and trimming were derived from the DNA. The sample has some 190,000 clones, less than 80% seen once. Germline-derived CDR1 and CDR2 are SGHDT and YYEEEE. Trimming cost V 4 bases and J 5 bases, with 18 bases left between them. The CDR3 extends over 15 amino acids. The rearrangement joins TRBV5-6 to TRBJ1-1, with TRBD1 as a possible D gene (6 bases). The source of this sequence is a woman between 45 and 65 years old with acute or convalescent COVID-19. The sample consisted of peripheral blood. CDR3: CASSPRGARVTEAFF. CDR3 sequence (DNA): TGTGCCAGCAGCCCCCGGGGGGCGAGGGTGACTGAAGCTTTCTTT.